This TCR beta chain was sequenced in a study of OX40 agonist ivuxolimab in advanced cancers. On the study more broadly: The patients' treatment was ivuxolimab, an agonistic anti-OX40 (CD134) antibody. Partial responses, seen in three patients, involved one hepatocellular carcinoma and two cutaneous melanomas. Antecedent anti-PD-1, anti-PD-L1 or anti-CTLA-4 therapy was permissible, with under 50% having received some. Study-wide findings and caveats: Low normalized T-cell clonal expansion was also seen in some nonresponders.

Here immunoSEQ multiplex PCR was the method, and the copy in TCRdb shows in-frame clones only, minus some. The table lists roughly 53,000 clones, approximately 88% of them singletons. Comment on this clone: Its antigen remains unidentified.

This TCR derives from an adult with an advanced solid tumor such as melanoma, head and neck, liver or kidney cancer. The sequenced sample was CD4+ or CD8+ T cells sorted from blood, obtained in a trial of the OX40 agonist ivuxolimab.

CDR3 protein: CASSVDGSEKTQYF. The DNA for the CDR3 is TGTGCCAGCAGCGTAGATGGTAGCGAAAAGACCCAGTACTTC. The V and J genes are TRBV9 and TRBJ2-5; a possible D gene is TRBD2 (5 bases). V was trimmed by 0 bases and J by 6 bases, leaving 12 bases between them. Per germline, CDR1 SGDLS and CDR2 YYNGEE. The CDR3 extends over 14 amino acids.